These 11 T cell receptor beta chains came from one sample sequenced in a study of T cell changes during pregnancy in multiple sclerosis (dated by TCRdb to about 2019). Library preparation was by the immunoSEQ multiplex PCR assay. Entries here come from immuneACCESS through TCRdb and include only in-frame sequences with V and J called. Some clones fail to appear in such tables; in the studies checked, an unresolved V gene covers under half of the shortfall, and the cause of the remainder is unknown. The sample profile shows about 98,000 clones; about 91% of them were found once. Jointly, the top ten make up about 2.3% of the sample. The sample here was peripheral blood, taken after pregnancy. Every receptor here comes from a female donor in good health, enrolled as a control in a pregnancy study.

The rearrangement joins TRBV28 to TRBJ2-7; D gene uncertain. This CDR3 spans 15 amino acids. Germline values: CDR1 MDHEN, CDR2 SYDVKM. Trimming removed 3 bases from V and 0 bases from J, with 12 bases in between. Here the CDR3 reads CASSFRGVISYEQYF. The CDR3 nucleotides are TGTGCCAGCAGTTTCCGAGGTGTTATCTCCTACGAGCAGTACTTC.

V usage is TRBV7-9 and J usage is TRBJ1-1; 8 nucleotides agree with TRBD1. The V gene's germline CDR1 is SEHNR and CDR2 FQNEAQ (reference sequence). The length of the CDR3 is 16 residues. J gave up 5 bases and V 5 bases, and 13 bases lay outside the gene matches. The DNA for the CDR3 is TGTGCCAGCAGCCCCCTAGGGGCAGGGGGCAAGACTGAAGCTTTCTTT. Encoded protein: CASSPLGAGGKTEAFF.

V and J are TRBV11-2 and TRBJ2-4; perhaps TRBD2 as D (5 bases). The V gene's germline CDR1 is SGHAT and CDR2 FQNNGV. V gave up 1 base and J gave up 2 bases, with 12 bases separating them. This CDR3 region has 16 residues. The CDR3: CASSLGRVGTKNIQYF. The CDR3 DNA is TGTGCCAGCAGCTTAGGGCGGGTCGGAACCAAAAACATTCAGTACTTC.

This clone was seen just once. This chain joins TRBV2 and TRBJ1-1; no clear D. CDR1 SNHLY and CDR2 FYNNEI come from the germline V gene. Trimming took off 3 bases at V and 4 bases at J, with 9 bases between the two ends. This CDR3 has 13 residues. In nucleotides, the CDR3 is TGTGCCAGCAGTGAGTGGGCAGCCACTGAAGCTTTCTTT. Translated: CASSEWAATEAFF.

The chain couples TRBV23-1 to TRBJ2-7; TRBD2 is a possible D gene (5 bases). TRBV23-1 is placed among ORFs of uncertain function. Trimming removed 1 base from V and 6 bases from J, with 13 bases in between. This CDR3 spans 14 amino acids. CDR3 sequence: CASSQYFRGFEQYF. The CDR3 bases are TGCGCCAGCAGTCAATATTTCCGGGGTTTCGAGCAGTACTTC.

This clone was found once. The rearrangement joins TRBV7-6 to TRBJ2-7, with 10 nucleotides matching TRBD2. Germline CDR1 is SGHVS and CDR2 is FNYEAQ. J lost 6 bases, V lost 5 bases, and 10 bases had no gene match. The CDR3 has 15 amino acids. The CDR3 region is CASSAISGGLAEQYF. CDR3 bases: TGTGCCAGCAGCGCCATTAGCGGGGGGCTGGCCGAGCAGTACTTC.

DNA for the CDR3: TGTGCCAGCAGCTTGCAACAGCGGCACGAGCAGTACTTC. It translates to CASSLQQRHEQYF. This chain links TRBV7-2 with TRBJ2-7; the D gene is possibly TRBD2 (5 bases). V lost 3 bases, J lost 5 bases, and 11 bases lay in between. CDR3 length: 13 amino acids. The germline CDR1 and CDR2 sequences are SGHTA and FQGNSA. The full variable domain, in which reference TRBV7-2 and TRBJ2-7 provide the parts outside the CDR3, is GAGVSQSPSNKVTEKGKDVELRCDPISGHTALYWYRQSLGQGLEFLIYFQGNSAPDKSGLPSDRFSAERTGGSVSTLTIQRTQQEDSAVYLCASSLQQRHEQYFGPGTRLTVT.

The V call is TRBV5-1, the J call TRBJ1-3; weak D call: TRBD1 (5 bases). Trimming removed 4 bases at V and 8 bases at J, with 13 bases between. This CDR3 is 13 amino acids long. Germline CDR1 SGHRS, CDR2 YFSETQ. DNA of the CDR3: TGCGCCAGCAGCCAGGAGGGACTGGACACCATATATTTT. Protein sequence: CASSQEGLDTIYF.

The V gene is TRBV19, the J gene TRBJ2-2; 9 bases are a match to TRBD1. V lost 3 bases to trimming and J lost 6 bases; unmatched junction nucleotides: 2. CDR1 is LNHDA, CDR2 SQIVND, per germline (reference sequence). This CDR3 comprises 14 residues. CDR3 protein: CASSIDRGAGELFF. The CDR3 DNA follows: TGTGCCAGTAGTATCGACAGGGGGGCCGGGGAGCTGTTTTTT.

The chain combines TRBV28 with TRBJ1-5, with 7 bases aligning to TRBD1. Germline-derived CDR1 and CDR2 are MDHEN and SYDVKM. The CDR3 has 14 residues. V gave up 5 bases and J gave up 5 bases; unmatched junction bases: 6. The CDR3 bases are TGTGCCAGCAGTCCGATGGGACAGCATCAGCCCCAGCATTTT. It translates to CASSPMGQHQPQHF. Supplemented by reference TRBV28 and TRBJ1-5, the full variable domain reads DVKVTQSSRYLVKRTGEKVFLECVQDMDHENMFWYRQDPGLGLRLIYFSYDVKMKEKGDIPEGYSVSREKKERFSLILESASTNQTSMYLCASSPMGQHQPQHFGDGTRLSIL.

This clone was seen only once. This chain uses TRBV11-2 with TRBJ2-5; 8 bases map to TRBD1. The CDR3 has 17 amino acids. Germline values: CDR1 SGHAT, CDR2 FQNNGV. Unmatched junction bases numbered 15, after V lost 4 bases and J lost 5 bases. The CDR3 is CASSSPPATGDWETQYF. CDR3 bases: TGTGCCAGCAGCTCGCCCCCCGCGACAGGGGACTGGGAGACCCAGTACTTC.